A single sample gave rise to the 14 T cell receptor beta chains below, sequenced in a study of Siglec-9 on CD8 T cells in melanoma (dated 2019 in TCRdb). Receptor amplification or capture employed the immunoSEQ multiplex PCR assay. This immuneACCESS table, as held by TCRdb, lists in-frame sequences with V and J called but not all clones. Of the missing ones, under half trace to an unresolved V gene in checked studies; the others have no known cause. In this sample the table shows 36,000 or so clones, 65% to 85% of which occur a single time. Under 2% of the sample is taken by the ten largest. Specimen: Siglec-9- CD8+ T cells sorted from blood. This specimen's cell subset or site label, interpreted: CD8 T cells lacking Siglec-9. The receptors were sampled from a human donor in good health.

The chain links TRBV11-3 to TRBJ1-3; D uncertain. This CDR3 has 14 residues. V lost 5 bases to trimming and J lost 2 bases, with 10 bases between them. The germline CDR1 and CDR2 sequences are SGHNT and YENEEA. This CDR3 is CASSPSNTGNTIYF. For the CDR3, the DNA is TGTGCCAGCAGCCCCAGTAATACTGGAAACACCATATATTTT.

The chain has TRBV29-1 and TRBJ2-7; D ambiguous. Trimming shortened V by 3 bases and J by 0 bases, and 3 bases separated the two germline ends. Per germline, CDR1 SQVTM and CDR2 ANQGSEA. The CDR3 contains 11 residues. Here the CDR3 reads CSVDDSYEQYF. The CDR3 bases are TGCAGCGTTGATGACTCCTACGAGCAGTACTTC.

This clone was observed a few times. V usage is TRBV4-1 and J usage is TRBJ1-5, with a weak D call TRBD1 (5 bases). The CDR3 runs to 16 residues. Between the trimmed V and J ends, which lost 3 bases and 3 bases, there was a span of 15 bases. The germline V gene encodes CDR1 MGHRA and CDR2 YSYEKL. The CDR3 region is CASSQHSGLINQPQHF. As DNA, the CDR3 is TGCGCCAGCAGCCAGCATTCGGGACTGATCAATCAGCCCCAGCATTTT.

The J gene is TRBJ2-3, the V gene TRBV7-8; 8 bases line up with TRBD2. Germline V lookup: CDR1 SGHVS, CDR2 FQNEAQ. V was pared by 5 bases and J by 3 bases, with 7 bases of the junction left unmatched. This CDR3 is built from 15 residues. This chain's CDR3 is CASSMSGSGTDTQYF. In nucleotides, the CDR3 is TGTGCCAGCAGCATGAGCGGGAGTGGTACAGATACGCAGTATTTT.

Note on this clone: At one end, the junction sequence differs from germline, possibly due to a read error. CDR3 coding DNA: TGTGCCAGCAGTTACGGGGGGACTGCTGGGCCCAACTTC. This gives the protein CASSYGGTAGPNF. This chain joins TRBV6-6 and TRBJ2-7, with D perhaps TRBD2 (6 bases). This CDR3 is 13 amino acids long. Germline V gene sequence: CDR1 MNHNY, CDR2 SVGAGI (reference sequence).

The chain uses TRBV6-1 and TRBJ2-5; 10 nucleotides align to TRBD1. The germline gives CDR1 MNHNS, CDR2 SASEGT. The CDR3 loop spans 16 amino acids. V lost 3 bases and J lost 5; bases outside the gene matches: 9. For the CDR3, the DNA is TGTGCCAGCAGTGACTTCATCGACAGGGGGCCGGAGACCCAGTACTTC. Translation gives CASSDFIDRGPETQYF.

The V call is TRBV7-8, the J call TRBJ1-5; D uncertain. CDR1 is SGHVS and CDR2 is FQNEAQ in the germline V gene. This CDR3 region has 15 residues. Deletions cut 5 bases from V and 4 bases from J, with 15 bases between. In nucleotides, the CDR3 is TGTGCCAGCAGCCGACTCCGGTGGGGAAATCAGCCCCAGCATTTT. Translating gives CASSRLRWGNQPQHF. Supplemented by reference TRBV7-8 and TRBJ1-5, the full variable domain reads GAGVSQSPRYKVAKRGQDVALRCDPISGHVSLFWYQQALGQGPEFLTYFQNEAQLDKSGLPSDRFFAERPEGSVSTLKIQRTQQEDSAVYLCASSRLRWGNQPQHFGDGTRLSIL.

This chain links TRBV30 with TRBJ2-5; D unresolved. This CDR3 region has 12 residues. V was shortened by 4 bases and J by 5 bases, with 11 bases between the two germline ends. CDR1 is GTSNPN, CDR2 SVGIG, per germline (reference sequence). The CDR3 DNA is TGTGCCTGGACCGCTATTGAGGAGACCCAGTACTTC. Translated, it gives CAWTAIEETQYF.

The V gene is TRBV2, the J gene TRBJ2-7; D may be TRBD1 (6 bases). Germline V gene data show CDR1 as SNHLY and CDR2 as FYNNEI. Deletions cut 5 bases from V and 0 bases from J, with 11 bases between. This CDR3 has 14 residues. CDR3 coding DNA: TGTGCCAGCAGTCCATACAGGGCCTCCTACGAGCAGTACTTC. Translating gives CASSPYRASYEQYF. The variable domain in full, with the rest retrieved from reference TRBV2 and TRBJ2-7, is EPEVTQTPSHQVTQMGQEVILRCVPISNHLYFYWYRQILGQKVEFLVSFYNNEISEKSEIFDDQFSVERPDGSNFTLKIRSTKLEDSAMYFCASSPYRASYEQYFGPGTRLTVT.

In DNA form, the CDR3 reads TGCGCCAGCAGCCCAAGGGCTAGCGGGAGGAATGAGCAGTTCTTC. This encodes CASSPRASGRNEQFF. This chain connects TRBV4-1 to TRBJ2-1; 11 bases match TRBD2. This CDR3 contains 15 residues. Germline-derived CDR1 and CDR2 are MGHRA and YSYEKL. V shed 4 bases and J 7 bases; nucleotides not matched to a gene: 6.

The genes are TRBV19 and TRBJ2-1, with 9 nucleotides matching TRBD2. CDR3 length equals 16 residues. Germline CDR1 is LNHDA and CDR2 is SQIVND (reference sequence). Trimming removed 3 bases from V and 7 bases from J; junction bases left unmatched: 10. This chain's CDR3 is CASSIDLGTSLNEQFF. The DNA of the CDR3 is TGTGCCAGTAGTATCGACCTCGGGACTAGCTTAAATGAGCAGTTCTTC.

This clone has only one observation. The CDR3 protein is CASSWGQGAAYEQYF. The DNA for the CDR3 is TGTGCCAGCAGCTGGGGACAGGGGGCCGCCTACGAGCAGTACTTC. The rearrangement uses TRBV5-6 and TRBJ2-7; the match to TRBD1 covers 12 bases. Germline values: CDR1 SGHDT, CDR2 YYEEEE. The length of the CDR3 is 15 residues. With 3 bases clipped from V and 2 bases from J, the junction kept 3 bases outside the gene matches.

The chain employs TRBV27 and TRBJ2-7; D may be TRBD1 (6 bases). This CDR3 is built from 16 residues. CDR1 is MNHEY, CDR2 SMNVEV, per germline (reference sequence). The ends were cut back, 5 bases at V and 3 bases at J, with 20 bases in the middle. The CDR3 spells CASSGTGSWGFYEQYF. The CDR3 bases are TGTGCCAGCAGTGGTACAGGGAGTTGGGGTTTCTACGAGCAGTACTTC.

The rearrangement uses TRBV4-1 and TRBJ1-5; no clear D gene. In germline, CDR1 is MGHRA, CDR2 YSYEKL. The CDR3 runs 17 residues. V gave up 0 bases and J gave up 0 bases, with 12 bases separating them. The CDR3 nucleotides read TGCGCCAGCAGCCAAGAACCCAATACCGTTAGCAATCAGCCCCAGCATTTT. Residues: CASSQEPNTVSNQPQHF.